Following are 26 T cell receptor beta chains from one sample sequenced in a study of T cell changes during pregnancy in multiple sclerosis. Profiling relied on immunoSEQ multiplex PCR, and the TCRdb table lists in-frame clones only, not all of them. The sample lists under 150,000 clones; about 95% were seen once. Sample: peripheral blood, taken after pregnancy. The receptors were sampled from a female donor with multiple sclerosis, enrolled in a pregnancy study.

The chain has TRBV29-1 and TRBJ1-2, with unresolved D. The CDR3 totals 13 residues. V lost 4 bases to trimming and J lost 4 bases, with 13 bases between them. The germline V gene encodes CDR1 SQVTM and CDR2 ANQGSEA. The CDR3 protein is CSVGAGPIYGYTF. The DNA for the CDR3 is TGCAGCGTTGGGGCAGGCCCTATCTATGGCTACACCTTC.

The V call is TRBV9, the J call TRBJ2-1; 9 bases line up with TRBD2. CDR3 length equals 16 residues. Trimming cost V 0 bases and J 9 bases; bases outside gene matches: 10. Per germline, CDR1 SGDLS and CDR2 YYNGEE. The CDR3 spells CASSVEGGRAFTEQFF. DNA for the CDR3: TGTGCCAGCAGCGTAGAGGGCGGGAGGGCCTTTACTGAGCAGTTCTTC.

This chain links TRBV19 with TRBJ2-2, with 11 bases aligning to TRBD2. CDR1 is LNHDA, CDR2 SQIVND, per germline (reference sequence). This CDR3 region has 16 residues. J gave up 5 bases and V 4 bases, and 6 bases lay outside the gene matches. CDR3 DNA: TGTGCCAGTAGTAGGGTGCTAGCGGGAGGTACCGGGGAGCTGTTTTTT. It is translated as CASSRVLAGGTGELFF. Supplemented by reference TRBV19 and TRBJ2-2, the full variable domain reads DGGITQSPKYLFRKEGQNVTLSCEQNLNHDAMYWYRQDPGQGLRLIYYSQIVNDFQKGDIAEGYSVSREKKESFPLTVTSAQKNPTAFYLCASSRVLAGGTGELFFGEGSRLTVL.

The genes are TRBV7-9 and TRBJ2-1; TRBD1 agrees at 11 bases. V was pared by 7 bases and J by 7 bases, with 9 bases of the junction left unmatched. Per the germline V gene, CDR1 is SEHNR and CDR2 is FQNEAQ (reference sequence). The CDR3 extends over 15 amino acids. CDR3 DNA sequence: TGTGCCAGCACCATAGGACAGGGGGCGATTAATGAGCAGTTCTTC. Translation gives CASTIGQGAINEQFF.

V gene TRBV28 combines with J gene TRBJ2-3; 13 bases fit TRBD2. The junction had 9 bases not matched to a gene; V was cut back by 4 bases and J by 5 bases. The CDR3 consists of 17 residues. The V gene's germline CDR1 is MDHEN and CDR2 SYDVKM. The CDR3: CASSSGLAGVRRDTQYF. CDR3 DNA sequence: TGTGCCAGCAGTTCTGGACTAGCGGGAGTCAGGAGAGATACGCAGTATTTT. Full variable domain (remainder filled in from reference TRBV28 and TRBJ2-3): DVKVTQSSRYLVKRTGEKVFLECVQDMDHENMFWYRQDPGLGLRLIYFSYDVKMKEKGDIPEGYSVSREKKERFSLILESASTNQTSMYLCASSSGLAGVRRDTQYFGPGTRLTVL.

This clone was observed a single time. The chain combines TRBV28 with TRBJ2-7; D perhaps matches TRBD1 (6 bases). CDR3 length: 12 amino acids. The germline V gene encodes CDR1 MDHEN and CDR2 SYDVKM. The DNA of the CDR3 is TGTGCAACATCCGGGACAACCTACGAGCAGTACTTC. Protein product: CATSGTTYEQYF.

This chain connects TRBV18 to TRBJ2-3; 7 bases match TRBD2. The ends lost 1 base at V and 4 bases at J; junction bases unmatched: 14. Germline V CDR1 and CDR2: KGHSH, LQKENI. There are 18 residues in the CDR3. The CDR3 protein is CASSPLLGRLARADTQYF. For the CDR3, the DNA is TGTGCCAGCTCACCACTTTTGGGCAGACTAGCACGGGCAGATACGCAGTATTTT. The variable domain in full, completed from reference TRBV18 and TRBJ2-3, reads NAGVMQNPRHLVRRRGQEARLRCSPMKGHSHVYWYRQLPEEGLKFMVYLQKENIIDESGMPKERFSAEFPKEGPSILRIQQVVRGDSAAYFCASSPLLGRLARADTQYFGPGTRLTVL.

The chain joins TRBV5-4 to TRBJ2-3; TRBD1 agrees at 7 bases. Trimming removed 0 bases from V and 4 bases from J; junction bases left unmatched: 2. The CDR3 is 14 residues long. Germline assignment: CDR1 SGHNT and CDR2 YYREEE (reference sequence). The CDR3 sequence: CASSLEGGADTQYF. In DNA, the CDR3 is TGTGCCAGCAGCTTGGAAGGGGGCGCAGATACGCAGTATTTT.

The V and J genes are TRBV5-1 and TRBJ2-7, with a possible D match to TRBD1 (6 bases). The V gene's germline CDR1 is SGHRS and CDR2 YFSETQ. V lost 5 bases and J 7 bases, leaving 13 bases between the germline ends. The CDR3 has 12 amino acids. The chain's CDR3 is CASRQGHGEQYF. Written as DNA, the CDR3 is TGCGCCAGCAGGCAGGGACACGGGGAGCAGTACTTC.

V usage is TRBV2 and J usage is TRBJ2-1; D not certain. The CDR3 is 15 residues long. Trimming pared 1 base from V and 4 bases from J, leaving 11 bases between. In germline, CDR1 is SNHLY, CDR2 FYNNEI. The CDR3: CASSEGAPSYNEQFF. The CDR3 bases are TGTGCCAGCAGTGAAGGGGCTCCCTCTTACAATGAGCAGTTCTTC. Full variable domain (missing parts from reference TRBV2 and TRBJ2-1): EPEVTQTPSHQVTQMGQEVILRCVPISNHLYFYWYRQILGQKVEFLVSFYNNEISEKSEIFDDQFSVERPDGSNFTLKIRSTKLEDSAMYFCASSEGAPSYNEQFFGPGTRLTVL.

The chain links TRBV5-4 to TRBJ1-2, with D possibly TRBD1 on 5 matching bases. Trimming stripped 0 bases from V and 2 bases from J, with 11 bases between. Germline-derived CDR1 and CDR2 are SGHNT and YYREEE (reference sequence). This CDR3 contains 15 residues. CDR3 region: CASSLVAGLNYGYTF. The CDR3 nucleotides read TGTGCCAGCAGCTTGGTTGCAGGGCTAAACTATGGCTACACCTTC.

The chain links TRBV13 to TRBJ2-7; 10 bases agree with TRBD2. Germline CDR1 and CDR2: PRHDT and FYEKMQ (reference sequence). The CDR3 totals 15 residues. The junction had 6 bases not matched to a gene; V was cut back by 3 bases and J by 4 bases. The CDR3 DNA reads as TGTGCCAGCAGCTTTGGAGCGGGGGGGGTGTACGAGCAGTACTTC. This sequence encodes CASSFGAGGVYEQYF.

This chain links TRBV11-3 with TRBJ2-3; D perhaps matches TRBD1 (5 bases). CDR1 SGHNT and CDR2 YENEEA come from the germline V gene. V was cut by 1 base and J by 3 bases, with 14 bases left in between. The CDR3 extends over 16 amino acids. The CDR3 sequence is CASSLGGPGVTDTQYF. The CDR3 nucleotides are TGTGCCAGCAGCTTAGGGGGCCCCGGAGTAACAGATACGCAGTATTTT.

The J gene is TRBJ1-3, the V gene TRBV6-1; D is perhaps TRBD1 (6 bases). Trimming took 3 bases from V and 0 from J, leaving 9 bases between them. CDR1 is MNHNS, CDR2 SASEGT, per germline. The CDR3 length is 15 residues. CDR3 DNA: TGTGCCAGCAGTGAGCAGGGGACCTCTGGAAACACCATATATTTT. Residues: CASSEQGTSGNTIYF.

The CDR3 reads CASSLEPGHLYEQYF. The CDR3, as DNA: TGTGCCAGCAGCTTAGAACCGGGACACCTTTACGAGCAGTACTTC. The rearrangement uses TRBV7-8 and TRBJ2-7, with a tentative D call TRBD1 (6 bases). Per germline, CDR1 SGHVS and CDR2 FQNEAQ. The V end was cut by 1 base, the J end by 4 bases, with 14 bases between. CDR3 length: 15 residues. Complete variable domain (other parts from reference TRBV7-8 and TRBJ2-7): GAGVSQSPRYKVAKRGQDVALRCDPISGHVSLFWYQQALGQGPEFLTYFQNEAQLDKSGLPSDRFFAERPEGSVSTLKIQRTQQEDSAVYLCASSLEPGHLYEQYFGPGTRLTVT.

The chain joins TRBV11-2 to TRBJ2-7; 8 bases align to TRBD1. Germline CDR1 reads SGHAT; CDR2 reads FQNNGV. The CDR3 length is 16 residues. V lost 6 bases, J lost 0 bases, and 10 bases stayed unmatched. The CDR3 loop is CASSYTTGGVSYEQYF. The CDR3, as DNA: TGTGCCAGCAGTTATACCACAGGGGGTGTCTCCTACGAGCAGTACTTC.

The chain carries TRBV6-5 and TRBJ2-1, with D maybe TRBD1 (5 bases). V dropped 0 bases and J dropped 3 bases, with 9 bases sitting between them. Germline values: CDR1 MNHEY, CDR2 SVGAGI. This CDR3 comprises 15 residues. CDR3 DNA: TGTGCCAGCAGTTACTCGGGGCATAACTACAATGAGCAGTTCTTC. It encodes CASSYSGHNYNEQFF.

The chain links TRBV5-6 to TRBJ2-2, with 7 bases aligning to TRBD2. This CDR3 comprises 15 residues. The ends lost 4 bases at V and 4 bases at J; junction bases unmatched: 7. Germline loops: CDR1 SGHDT, CDR2 YYEEEE. The CDR3 here is CASSRSGTLTGELFF. CDR3 sequence (DNA): TGTGCCAGCAGCCGCAGCGGGACCCTCACCGGGGAGCTGTTTTTT.

The chain couples TRBV4-2 to TRBJ2-1, with a possible D match to TRBD2 (6 bases). The germline V gene encodes CDR1 LGHNA and CDR2 YNFKEQ. The CDR3 runs to 15 residues. The germline V and J ends were trimmed by 0 bases and 8 bases, with 14 bases remaining between them. DNA for the CDR3: TGTGCCAGCAGCCAAGATCATCTAGCGAGGGATGAGCAGTTCTTC. This sequence encodes CASSQDHLARDEQFF.

CDR3 protein: CASSPTQVSEQFF. The CDR3 DNA sequence: TGTGCCAGCAGCCCCACCCAAGTCAGTGAGCAGTTCTTC. The chain employs TRBV11-3 and TRBJ2-1; D remains ambiguous. The CDR3 has 13 residues. V lost 5 bases, J lost 9 bases, and 14 bases lay in between. Germline V CDR1 and CDR2: SGHNT, YENEEA.

The chain recombines TRBV5-1 with TRBJ2-7, with TRBD2 identical over 14 bases. J gave up 2 bases and V 4 bases, and 2 bases lay outside the gene matches. Germline V gives CDR1 SGHRS, CDR2 YFSETQ. This CDR3 region has 15 residues. The CDR3 is CASSGGLAGAYEQYF. The CDR3 DNA reads as TGCGCCAGCAGCGGGGGACTAGCGGGAGCCTACGAGCAGTACTTC.

The chain employs TRBV28 and TRBJ2-3, with D maybe TRBD1 (5 bases). The CDR3 has 17 residues. V dropped 3 bases and J dropped 0 bases, with 16 bases sitting between them. The germline V gene encodes CDR1 MDHEN and CDR2 SYDVKM. CDR3 amino acids: CASSFGDRSTSTDTQYF. CDR3 sequence (DNA): TGTGCCAGCAGTTTCGGTGACAGATCAACTAGCACAGATACGCAGTATTTT.

This rearrangement joins TRBV7-9 to TRBJ2-5; 9 bases agree with TRBD2. V lost 6 bases, J lost 4 bases, and 6 bases stayed unmatched. Per the germline V gene, CDR1 is SEHNR and CDR2 is FQNEAQ (reference sequence). This CDR3 has 14 residues. CDR3 bases: TGTGCCAGCAGGATGGGACTAGCTGCAGAGACCCAGTACTTC. Translating gives CASRMGLAAETQYF.

The count of this clone is one. J is TRBJ1-5 and V is TRBV6-1, with a possible D match to TRBD1 (6 bases). Trimming stripped 6 bases from V and 9 bases from J, with 15 bases between. The CDR3 is made up of 13 amino acids. CDR1 is MNHNS, CDR2 SASEGT, per germline. For the CDR3, the DNA is TGTGCCAGCAGCGAGGGGGGGATGCGGCCCCAGCATTTT. Translating it yields CASSEGGMRPQHF.

Only one count was recorded for this clone. This chain connects TRBV11-3 to TRBJ2-1, with 7 bases matching TRBD2. The CDR3 is 12 residues long. V gave up 6 bases and J gave up 9 bases; unmatched junction bases: 5. Germline V gene lookup returns CDR1 SGHNT and CDR2 YENEEA. The CDR3 DNA reads TGTGCCAGCAGTCTAGGGGAGGGTGAGCAGTTCTTC. This translates into CASSLGEGEQFF.

The chain joins TRBV19 to TRBJ2-7, with 7 nucleotides matching TRBD1. The CDR3 is 13 residues long. Germline CDR1 reads LNHDA; CDR2 reads SQIVND (reference sequence). The junction had 4 bases not matched to a gene; V was cut back by 5 bases and J by 3 bases. The CDR3: CASSRDSRYEQYF. CDR3 DNA: TGTGCCAGTAGTCGGGACAGCCGCTACGAGCAGTACTTC.